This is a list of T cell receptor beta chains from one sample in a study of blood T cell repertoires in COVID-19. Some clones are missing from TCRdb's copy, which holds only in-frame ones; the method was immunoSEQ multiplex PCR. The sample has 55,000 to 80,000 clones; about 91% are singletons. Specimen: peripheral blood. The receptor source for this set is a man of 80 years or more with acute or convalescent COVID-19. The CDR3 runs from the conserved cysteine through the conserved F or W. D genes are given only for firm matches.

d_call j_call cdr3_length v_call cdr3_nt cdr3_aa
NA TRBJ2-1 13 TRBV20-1 TGCAGTGCAAGTTCCCGATTGACAGAGCAGGAGTTCTTC CSASSRLTEQEFF
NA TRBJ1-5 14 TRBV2 TGTGCCAGCAGTACAGACGGCGGGAATCAGCCCCAGCATTTT CASSTDGGNQPQHF
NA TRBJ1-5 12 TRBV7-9 TGTGCCAGCAGCTCCACTGATCAGCCCCAGCATTTT CASSSTDQPQHF
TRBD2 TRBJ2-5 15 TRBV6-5 TGTGCCAGCAGGCCTAGCGGGGGGGCCGGGGAGACCCAGTACTTC CASRPSGGAGETQYF
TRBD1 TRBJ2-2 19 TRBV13 TGTGCCAGCAGCTTAGGACAGGGGCCGTCAGAGGGGAACACCGGGGAGCTGTTTTTT CASSLGQGPSEGNTGELFF
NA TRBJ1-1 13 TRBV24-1 TGTGCCACCAGTGATCCCTTGAACACTGAAGCTTTCTTT CATSDPLNTEAFF
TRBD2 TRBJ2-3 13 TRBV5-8 TGTGCCTCAGCTAGCGGCCTCACAGATACGCAGTATTTT CASASGLTDTQYF
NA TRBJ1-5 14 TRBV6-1 TGTGCCAGCAGTGAACAGGGGCGGAATCAGCCCCAGCATTTT CASSEQGRNQPQHF
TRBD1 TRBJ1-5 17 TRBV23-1 TGCGCCAGCAGTCTAAGACAGGGGTGGGTATGCAATCAGCCCCAGCATTTT CASSLRQGWVCNQPQHF
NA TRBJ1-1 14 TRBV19 TGTGCCACCAAAAACGAGTATTCGAACACTGAAGCTTTCTTT CATKNEYSNTEAFF
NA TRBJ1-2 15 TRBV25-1 TGTGCCAGCAGTGCCCAGGAGCGGGGATCCTATGGCTACACCTTC CASSAQERGSYGYTF